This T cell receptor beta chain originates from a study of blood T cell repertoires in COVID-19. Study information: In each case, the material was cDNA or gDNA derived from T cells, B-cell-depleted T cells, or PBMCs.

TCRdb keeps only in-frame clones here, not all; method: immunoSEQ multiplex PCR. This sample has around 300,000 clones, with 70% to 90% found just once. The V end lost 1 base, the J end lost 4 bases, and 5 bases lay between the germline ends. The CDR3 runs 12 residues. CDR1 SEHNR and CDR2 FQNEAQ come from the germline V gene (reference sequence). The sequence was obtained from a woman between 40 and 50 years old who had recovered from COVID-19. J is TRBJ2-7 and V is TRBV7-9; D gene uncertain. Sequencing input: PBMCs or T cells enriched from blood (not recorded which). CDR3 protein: CASSLGVYEQYF. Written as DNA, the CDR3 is TGTGCCAGCAGCTTAGGAGTGTACGAGCAGTACTTC.